This TCR beta chain was retrieved from a study of shared T cell receptors in the human thymus. The CDR3 sequence is 15 residues long. In germline, CDR1 is SEHNR, CDR2 FQNEAQ (reference sequence). With V trimmed by 5 bases and J by 1 base, 8 bases remained unmatched. Clones were sequenced by immunoSEQ multiplex PCR, and TCRdb holds only the in-frame ones, with some missing. The sample lists about 710,000 clones; about 89% were seen once. The same specimen was also included in a second study, on human thymus T cells. That work adds: Corrective surgery for congenital heart defects was being performed on the healthy Finnish infants who served as donors. There appeared to be biased usage of V and J genes in thymic and blood repertoires. Overlap was high between thymic repertoires from unrelated individuals, as reported in related research.

The receptor comes from a boy under two years old with a congenital heart defect. The sample taken for sequencing was thymocytes. The chain recombines TRBV7-9 with TRBJ2-7, with 7 bases fitting TRBD1. CDR3 residues: CASSHSPTGSYEQYF. The CDR3 DNA sequence: TGTGCCAGCAGCCATTCCCCGACAGGGTCCTACGAGCAGTACTTC. Looking up the rest from reference TRBV7-9 and TRBJ2-7 gives the full variable domain: DTGVSQNPRHKITKRGQNVTFRCDPISEHNRLYWYRQTLGQGPEFLTYFQNEAQLEKSRLLSDRFSAERPKGSFSTLEIQRTEQGDSAMYLCASSHSPTGSYEQYFGPGTRLTVT.